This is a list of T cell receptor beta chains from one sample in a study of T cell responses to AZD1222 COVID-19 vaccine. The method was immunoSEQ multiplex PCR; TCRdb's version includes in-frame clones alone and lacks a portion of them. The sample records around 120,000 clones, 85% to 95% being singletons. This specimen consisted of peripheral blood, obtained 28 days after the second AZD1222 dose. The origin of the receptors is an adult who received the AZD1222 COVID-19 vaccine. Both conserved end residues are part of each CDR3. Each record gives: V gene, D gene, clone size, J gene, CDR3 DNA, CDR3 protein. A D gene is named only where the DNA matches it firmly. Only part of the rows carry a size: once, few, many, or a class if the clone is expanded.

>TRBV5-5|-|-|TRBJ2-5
TGTGCCAGCAGCTACTTAGCGTCCGCGGAGACCCAGTACTTC
CASSYLASAETQYF
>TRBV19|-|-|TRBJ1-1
TGTGCCAGTAGTACACTCAGGGGGAACACTGAAGCTTTCTTT
CASSTLRGNTEAFF
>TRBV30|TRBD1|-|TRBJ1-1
TGTGCCTGGAGCGATTTCCGGACAGGGGGCCCCCACACTGAAGCTTTCTTT
CAWSDFRTGGPHTEAFF
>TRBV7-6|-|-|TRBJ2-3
TGTGCCAGCAGCCGGAACAGGGCAACCAGCACAGATACGCAGTATTTT
CASSRNRATSTDTQYF
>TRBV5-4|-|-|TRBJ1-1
TGTGCCAGCAGCTTTTCTCAAAGAGACACTGAAGCTTTCTTT
CASSFSQRDTEAFF
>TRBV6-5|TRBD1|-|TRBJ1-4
TGTGCCAGCAGTCGACAGGGGAGGGGAGAAAAACTGTTTTTT
CASSRQGRGEKLFF
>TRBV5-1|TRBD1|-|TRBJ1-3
TGCGCCAGCAGCCTCGGACAGGGGGGCTCTGGAAACACCATATATTTT
CASSLGQGGSGNTIYF
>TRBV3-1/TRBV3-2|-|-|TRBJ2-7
TGTGCCAGCAGCTACACTAAGTACGAGCAGTACTTC
CASSYTKYEQYF
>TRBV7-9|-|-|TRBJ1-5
TGTGCCAGCAGCTTTGGAGGGGATCAGCCCCAGCATTTT
CASSFGGDQPQHF
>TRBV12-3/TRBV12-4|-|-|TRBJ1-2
TGTGCCAGCAGTCCCCTCGCCGGCTATGGCTACACCTTC
CASSPLAGYGYTF
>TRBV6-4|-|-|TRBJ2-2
TGTGCCAGCAGTGAGGATGGCCTAAACACCGGGGAGCTGTTTTTT
CASSEDGLNTGELFF
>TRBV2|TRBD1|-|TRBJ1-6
TGTGCCAGCATGCGGACAGGAACCAGGGGTTCACCCCTCCACTTT
CASMRTGTRGSPLHF
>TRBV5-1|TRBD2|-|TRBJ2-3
TGCGCCAGTAGACGGGAGGGCCGAGATACGCAGTATTTT
CASRREGRDTQYF
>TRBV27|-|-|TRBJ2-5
TGTGCCAGCAGCAAGCGTGGACAGCTACAAGAGACCCAGTACTTC
CASSKRGQLQETQYF
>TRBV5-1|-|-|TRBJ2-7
TGCGCCAGCAGCCCCCGTGGGGCGGACGAGCAGTACTTC
CASSPRGADEQYF
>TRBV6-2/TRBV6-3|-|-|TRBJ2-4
TGTGCCAGCAGCTCCCCGGGGATTCAAAACATTCAGTACTTC
CASSSPGIQNIQYF
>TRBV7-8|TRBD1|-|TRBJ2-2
TGTGCCAGCAGCTCGCCAGAGGTGGGGACAGGGGACTCTGGGGGCACCGGGGAGCTGTTTTTT
CASSSPEVGTGDSGGTGELFF
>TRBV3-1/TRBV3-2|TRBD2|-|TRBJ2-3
TGTGCCAGCAGCCAAGATTCAGGACTAGCGGGGGCAAACACAGATACGCAGTATTTT
CASSQDSGLAGANTDTQYF
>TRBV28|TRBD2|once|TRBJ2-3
TGTGCCAGCAGTTCGCTAGCGGGAGGCACAGATACGCAGTATTTT
CASSSLAGGTDTQYF
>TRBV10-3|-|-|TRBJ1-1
TGTGCCATCAGTGAGGGCAGGGAGAACACTGAAGCTTTCTTT
CAISEGRENTEAFF
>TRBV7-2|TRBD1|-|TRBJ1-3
TGTGCCAGCAGCTTACGGGGGACAGGGTCTGGAAACACCATATATTTT
CASSLRGTGSGNTIYF
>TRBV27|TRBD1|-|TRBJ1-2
TGTGCCAGCGGCCCACAGGGGGCTGGGAGCTATGGCTACACCTTC
CASGPQGAGSYGYTF
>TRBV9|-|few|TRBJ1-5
TGTGCCAGCAGCGTGGGAAATCAGCCCCAGCATTTT
CASSVGNQPQHF
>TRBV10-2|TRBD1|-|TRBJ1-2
TGCGCCAGCAGTGAGTCGGGACAGCTCTATGGCTACACCTTC
CASSESGQLYGYTF
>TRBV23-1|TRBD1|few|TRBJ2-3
TGCGCCAGCAGTCAGAGAACAGGGGAAAGCACAGATACGCAGTATTTT
CASSQRTGESTDTQYF
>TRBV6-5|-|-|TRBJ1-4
TGTGCCAGCAGTTACTCGGCAGGGGCAGGGGAAAAACTGTTTTTT
CASSYSAGAGEKLFF
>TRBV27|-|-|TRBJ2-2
TGTGCCAGCAGTTTACCGAACACCGGGGAGCTGTTTTTT
CASSLPNTGELFF
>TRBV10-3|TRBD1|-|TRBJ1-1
TGTGCCACCGGACAGGGGGATCGGAACACTGAAGCTTTCTTT
CATGQGDRNTEAFF
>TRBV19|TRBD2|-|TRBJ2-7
TGTGCCAGTAGTGTTAGCGGGAGGAGCGACGAGCAGTACTTC
CASSVSGRSDEQYF
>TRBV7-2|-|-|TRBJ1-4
TGTGCCAGCAGCTCGAAAACAAGGGGGGAAAAACTGTTTTTT
CASSSKTRGEKLFF
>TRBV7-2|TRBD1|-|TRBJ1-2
TGTGCCAGCAGCTCACTACAGGGGGGCTATGGCTACACCTTC
CASSSLQGGYGYTF
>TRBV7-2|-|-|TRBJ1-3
TGTGCCAGCAGCTTCGGGGATCTCGGAAACACCATATATTTT
CASSFGDLGNTIYF
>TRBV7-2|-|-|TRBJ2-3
TGTGCCAGCAGCCTCCGGACTAACACAGATACGCAGTATTTT
CASSLRTNTDTQYF
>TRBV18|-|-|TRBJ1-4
TGTGCCAGCTCACCAACCATGCTTTCGGGACACCTTAATGAAAAACTGTTTTTT
CASSPTMLSGHLNEKLFF
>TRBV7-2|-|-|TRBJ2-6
TGTGCCAGCAGCTTGGCTGGGGCCAACGTCCTGACTTTC
CASSLAGANVLTF
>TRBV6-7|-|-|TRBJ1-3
TGTGCCAGCAGGACCCCTCCGAACAGGACCCCCTCTGGAAACACCATATATTTT
CASRTPPNRTPSGNTIYF
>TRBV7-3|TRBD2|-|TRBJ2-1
TGTGCCAGGTGGACTAGCTCCCTCCATGAGCAGTTCTTC
CARWTSSLHEQFF
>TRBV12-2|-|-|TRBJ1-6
TGTGCAAGTCGCTTGCTTAGGTCACCCCTCCACTTT
CASRLLRSPLHF
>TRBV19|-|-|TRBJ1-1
TGTGCCAGTACCCTCAGTTACCCGAACACTGAAGCTTTCTTT
CASTLSYPNTEAFF
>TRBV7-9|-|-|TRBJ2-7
TGTGCCAGCAGCGGGGGTATGGGATCCCACGAGCAGTACTTC
CASSGGMGSHEQYF
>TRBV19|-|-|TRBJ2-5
TGTGCCAGTAGTAGGAGTGGGAGCGGCCAAGAGACCCAGTACTTC
CASSRSGSGQETQYF
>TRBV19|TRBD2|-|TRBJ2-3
TGTGCCACAAGCGGGGGGAGTAAAGTAGATACGCAGTATTTT
CATSGGSKVDTQYF
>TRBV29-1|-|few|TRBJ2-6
TGCAGCGTTGAAGATCGACGACAGGCTTTCTCTGGGGCCAACGTCCTGACTTTC
CSVEDRRQAFSGANVLTF
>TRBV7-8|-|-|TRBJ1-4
TGTGCCAGCAGCTTAGCGCTCAGGTCGAATGAAAAACTGTTTTTT
CASSLALRSNEKLFF
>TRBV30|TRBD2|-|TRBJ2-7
TGTGCCTGGAGTGTACTAGCGGGAAGGGAGCAGTACTTC
CAWSVLAGREQYF
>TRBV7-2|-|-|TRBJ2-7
TGTGCCAGCAGCTTTAGCTCCTACGAGCAGTACTTC
CASSFSSYEQYF
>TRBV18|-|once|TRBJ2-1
TGTGCCAGCTCACCACTTCAGTCTGCCTACAATGAGCAGTTCTTC
CASSPLQSAYNEQFF
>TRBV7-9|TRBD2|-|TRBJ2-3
TGTGCCAGCAGCTTAGCGCACGGCTATACTAGCGGGAGCACAGATACGCAGTATTTT
CASSLAHGYTSGSTDTQYF
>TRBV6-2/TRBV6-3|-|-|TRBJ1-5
TGTGCCAGCAGGCCTATTACAGGGATCGGTCAGCCCCAGCATTTT
CASRPITGIGQPQHF